This TCR beta chain was documented in a study of beta chain features in type 1 diabetes. V lost 4 bases and J lost 2, with 18 bases in between. The CDR3 contains 17 residues. In germline, CDR1 is LGHNA, CDR2 YNFKEQ. Reverse transcription of all isolated RNA meant that expressed TCRB transcripts were sequenced. Profiled with immunoSEQ multiplex PCR; TCRdb holds only in-frame clones, not every one. The data contain tens of thousands of clones, about 32% of them seen just once; the ten biggest clones take up over 0.4%. The specimen was stem cell memory CD4+ T cells from blood. The sequence came from a woman younger than 35 in good health. The rearrangement joins TRBV4-2 to TRBJ2-1, with TRBD1 as a possible D gene (6 bases). The CDR3 bases are TGTGCCAGCAGCCGCGCGTCCGGGACATCCACCTACAATGAGCAGTTCTTC. Translating gives CASSRASGTSTYNEQFF.